This T cell receptor beta chain emerged from a study of cytomegalovirus exposure and HLA in healthy donors. CDR1 and CDR2 (germline): MDHEN, SYDVKM. This CDR3 is built from 15 residues. V lost 2 bases, J lost 9 bases, and 9 bases stayed unmatched. The PCR had 60 Vbeta and 13 Jbeta primers. Profiled with immunoSEQ multiplex PCR; TCRdb holds only in-frame clones, not every one. The table includes approximately 90,000 clones, roughly three quarters detected once. This chain links TRBV28 with TRBJ2-1; 8 bases match TRBD2. The clonotype was recovered from a man aged 25 to 45 in good health and CMV-seronegative. Material for sequencing was PBMCs. The CDR3 loop reads CASSLTGGWLGEQFF. The CDR3 DNA reads as TGTGCCAGCAGTTTAACGGGGGGGTGGTTAGGTGAGCAGTTCTTC.